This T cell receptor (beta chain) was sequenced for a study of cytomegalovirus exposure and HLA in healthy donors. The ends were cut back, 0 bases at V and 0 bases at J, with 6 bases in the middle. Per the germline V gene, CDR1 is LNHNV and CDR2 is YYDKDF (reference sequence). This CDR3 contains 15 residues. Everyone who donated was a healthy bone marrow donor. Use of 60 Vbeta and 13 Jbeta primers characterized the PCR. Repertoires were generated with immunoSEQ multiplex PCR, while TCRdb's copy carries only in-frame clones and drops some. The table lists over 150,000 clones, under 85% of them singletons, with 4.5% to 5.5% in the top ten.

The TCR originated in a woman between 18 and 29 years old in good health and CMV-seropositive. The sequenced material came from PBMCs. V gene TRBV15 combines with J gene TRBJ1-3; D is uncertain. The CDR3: CATSRDISSGNTIYF. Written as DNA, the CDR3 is TGTGCCACCAGCAGAGATATCTCCTCTGGAAACACCATATATTTT.